The 18 T cell receptor beta chains below were found in one sample sequenced in a study of blood T cell repertoires in COVID-19. Libraries were prepared by immunoSEQ multiplex PCR; TCRdb keeps only in-frame clonotypes and omits some of them. The sample lists 140,000 to 150,000 clones; more than 85% were seen once. The sequencing sample was made of peripheral blood. The receptor set was obtained from a man aged 55 to 69 with active or convalescent COVID-19.

This chain links TRBV10-1 with TRBJ2-7; D might be TRBD2 (6 bases). This CDR3 spans 14 amino acids. The germline V and J ends were trimmed by 10 bases and 4 bases, with 20 bases remaining between them. Germline CDR1 and CDR2: WNHNN and SYGVQD (reference sequence). The CDR3 here is CATSPGTCVYEQYF. The CDR3 DNA reads as TGCGCCACTTCGCCGGGGACTTGCGTATACGAGCAGTACTTC.

This rearrangement joins TRBV18 to TRBJ1-2, with D uncertain. Trimming removed 0 bases at V and 7 bases at J, with 9 bases between. CDR3 length: 13 residues. CDR1 is KGHSH and CDR2 is LQKENI in the germline V gene. CDR3 in amino acids: CASSPPGLAGYTF. The CDR3 region has the DNA TGTGCCAGCTCACCACCCGGGTTGGCTGGCTACACCTTC.

The chain carries TRBV7-2 and TRBJ1-2; TRBD1 is a possible D gene (6 bases). Trimming pared 5 bases from V and 2 bases from J, leaving 15 bases between. Looked up from germline, CDR1 is SGHTA and CDR2 is FQGNSA. CDR3 length: 15 amino acids. This CDR3 is CASSRGIGGNYGYTF. CDR3 nucleotide sequence: TGTGCCAGCAGCAGGGGCATAGGGGGAAACTATGGCTACACCTTC.

CDR3 loop: CATSETGANTGELFF. CDR3 nucleotide sequence: TGTGCCACCAGTGAGACAGGGGCGAACACCGGGGAGCTGTTTTTT. The rearrangement uses TRBV24-1 and TRBJ2-2, with 8 positions matching TRBD1. Trimming removed 4 bases from V and 0 bases from J; junction bases left unmatched: 0. Germline assignment: CDR1 KGHDR and CDR2 SFDVKD. This CDR3 is 15 amino acids long.

The chain joins TRBV4-1 to TRBJ1-5; D uncertain. V dropped 4 bases and J dropped 7 bases, with 14 bases sitting between them. The CDR3 is 14 amino acids. CDR1 is MGHRA and CDR2 is YSYEKL in the germline V gene. The DNA of the CDR3 is TGCGCCAGCAGCCCTCTCGGATTGGAGCAGCCCCAGCATTTT. This encodes CASSPLGLEQPQHF.

The chain carries TRBV19 and TRBJ2-3, with a tentative D call TRBD1 (5 bases). This CDR3 has 14 residues. V dropped 4 bases and J dropped 4 bases, with 12 bases sitting between them. Germline CDR1 and CDR2: LNHDA and SQIVND (reference sequence). CDR3 bases: TGTGCCAGTAGTAGGCAGGGATCGGCAGATACGCAGTATTTT. Translating it yields CASSRQGSADTQYF.

The sample holds a few counts of this clone. The chain joins TRBV6-2 or TRBV6-3 to TRBJ1-1; D gene ambiguous. Per the germline V gene, CDR1 is MNHEY and CDR2 is SVGEGT. Trimming removed 7 bases at V and 0 bases at J, with 18 bases between. CDR3 length: 16 residues. The CDR3 nucleotides read TGTGCCAGCACCCCCCGCGGGTTTGCGATGAACACTGAAGCTTTCTTT. Translated: CASTPRGFAMNTEAFF.

The chain links TRBV18 to TRBJ2-5; no firm D call. Trimming took 5 bases from V and 4 from J, leaving 5 bases between them. Germline CDR1 KGHSH, CDR2 LQKENI. This CDR3 contains 11 residues. The CDR3: CASSTGETQYF. Here the CDR3 DNA reads TGTGCCAGCTCAACCGGAGAGACCCAGTACTTC.

V usage is TRBV18 and J usage is TRBJ1-1; 8 bases are shared with TRBD1. The V and J ends lost 3 bases and 6 bases, in that order; junction bases with no gene match: 9. Germline V gene data show CDR1 as KGHSH and CDR2 as LQKENI. CDR3 length: 15 residues. In DNA form, the CDR3 reads TGTGCCAGCTCACCGCCACAGGGACAGGCCGCTGAAGCTTTCTTT. It codes for CASSPPQGQAAEAFF.

The chain joins TRBV1 to TRBJ2-1; the table's D call, TRBD2, has no DNA check behind it. TRBV1 counts as a pseudogene. The CDR3 is made up of 15 amino acids. The CDR3, as DNA: TGCACCAGCAGCCAAGTGGCGGGACTCAACAATGAGCAGTTCTTC. Protein product: CTSSQVAGLNNEQFF.

This sequence joins TRBV6-1 and TRBJ1-2; D is unresolved. Trimming took 3 bases from V and 0 from J, leaving 11 bases between them. The CDR3 totals 15 residues. Looked up from germline, CDR1 is MNHNS and CDR2 is SASEGT. The CDR3 sequence: CASSDTAIPNYGYTF. The DNA of the CDR3 is TGTGCCAGCAGTGACACAGCAATTCCTAACTATGGCTACACCTTC.

This clone was observed a single time. The chain recombines TRBV29-1 with TRBJ1-4; 7 bases fit TRBD1. Germline CDR1 reads SQVTM; CDR2 reads ANQGSEA. The CDR3 consists of 13 residues. Germline trimming cut 6 bases from V and 8 bases from J; bases unmatched to any gene: 9. The CDR3 DNA sequence: TGCAGCGTCGATACAGGGGTAGGGGAAAAACTGTTTTTT. Protein product: CSVDTGVGEKLFF.

This clone was picked up one time. The CDR3: CASSLTLPGGTNTGELFF. CDR3 coding DNA: TGTGCCAGCAGCTTAACTTTACCTGGCGGGACGAACACCGGGGAGCTGTTTTTT. The chain employs TRBV7-6 and TRBJ2-2; weak D call: TRBD2 (6 bases). V lost 2 bases to trimming and J lost 0 bases, with 16 bases between them. CDR1 and CDR2 from the germline V gene are SGHVS and FNYEAQ. The CDR3 has 18 residues.

This clone was detected a few times. V is TRBV29-1 and J is TRBJ1-1, with 7 bases identical to TRBD1. V gave up 3 bases and J gave up 1 base; unmatched junction bases: 5. The CDR3 spans 14 residues. Germline V gene sequence: CDR1 SQVTM, CDR2 ANQGSEA. CDR3 bases: TGCAGCGTTGACCTTAGACAGGGGAACACTGAAGCTTTCTTT. Protein sequence: CSVDLRQGNTEAFF.

Written as DNA, the CDR3 is TGTGCCAGCAGCCTCGGACAGGGGGTTAACTATGGCTACACCTTC. It translates to CASSLGQGVNYGYTF. V and J are TRBV7-9 and TRBJ1-2, with 10 bases that match TRBD1. Germline V CDR1 and CDR2: SEHNR, FQNEAQ (reference sequence). V lost 5 bases to trimming and J lost 1 base; unmatched junction nucleotides: 4. The length of the CDR3 is 15 residues.

The chain recombines TRBV19 with TRBJ1-1; D call uncertain. The V end lost 8 bases, the J end lost 1 base, and 5 bases lay between the germline ends. The CDR3 loop spans 11 amino acids. CDR1 is LNHDA and CDR2 is SQIVND in the germline V gene (reference sequence). This CDR3 reads CASSRNTEAFF. In nucleotides, the CDR3 is TGTGCCAGTTCCAGGAACACTGAAGCTTTCTTT.

This rearrangement joins TRBV18 to TRBJ2-1; 13 bases align to TRBD2. The germline CDR1 and CDR2 sequences are KGHSH and LQKENI. V lost 3 bases, J lost 7 bases, and 9 bases stayed unmatched. The CDR3 spans 17 residues. CDR3 in amino acids: CASSPSGLAGDVNEQFF. The CDR3 nucleotides are TGTGCCAGCTCACCCTCAGGACTAGCGGGAGATGTAAATGAGCAGTTCTTC.

V and J are TRBV25-1 and TRBJ1-2; 8 bases are a match to TRBD1. With V trimmed by 7 bases and J by 3 bases, 1 base remained unmatched. CDR1 and CDR2 from the germline V gene are MGHDK and SYGVNS. The CDR3 runs to 12 residues. CDR3 protein: CASKGQDYGYTF. CDR3 nucleotides: TGTGCCAGCAAGGGACAGGACTATGGCTACACCTTC.